This T cell receptor beta chain comes out of a study of human T cells and chemical hapten exposure. In its sample, this clonotype was seen many times. TCRdb recomputed calls from the RACE reads with MiXCR, one row per CDR3 protein. The sample includes around 300,000 distinct CDR3 sequences, 4.5% to 5.5% of them seen just once. Germline V CDR1 and CDR2: MDHEN, SYDVKM. The CDR3 runs to 12 residues. Between the trimmed V and J ends, which lost 8 bases and 6 bases, there was a span of 11 bases. Time point meaning: pre-sensitization, week 0. This sample's treatment: therapeutic diphenylcyclopropenone sensitization with weekly scalp DPC.

The sequences come from whole blood, collected in connection with sensitization to the hapten diphenylcyclopropenone (DPC). The receptor was isolated from a woman between 18 and 29 years old with alopecia areata. Some clones in this sample may be carry-over from other donors' samples. The chain is built from TRBV28 and TRBJ2-1; D may be TRBD2 (6 bases). The CDR3, as DNA: TGTGCCAGCCGAGGGACTTCCAATGAGCAGTTCTTC. Amino acids: CASRGTSNEQFF.